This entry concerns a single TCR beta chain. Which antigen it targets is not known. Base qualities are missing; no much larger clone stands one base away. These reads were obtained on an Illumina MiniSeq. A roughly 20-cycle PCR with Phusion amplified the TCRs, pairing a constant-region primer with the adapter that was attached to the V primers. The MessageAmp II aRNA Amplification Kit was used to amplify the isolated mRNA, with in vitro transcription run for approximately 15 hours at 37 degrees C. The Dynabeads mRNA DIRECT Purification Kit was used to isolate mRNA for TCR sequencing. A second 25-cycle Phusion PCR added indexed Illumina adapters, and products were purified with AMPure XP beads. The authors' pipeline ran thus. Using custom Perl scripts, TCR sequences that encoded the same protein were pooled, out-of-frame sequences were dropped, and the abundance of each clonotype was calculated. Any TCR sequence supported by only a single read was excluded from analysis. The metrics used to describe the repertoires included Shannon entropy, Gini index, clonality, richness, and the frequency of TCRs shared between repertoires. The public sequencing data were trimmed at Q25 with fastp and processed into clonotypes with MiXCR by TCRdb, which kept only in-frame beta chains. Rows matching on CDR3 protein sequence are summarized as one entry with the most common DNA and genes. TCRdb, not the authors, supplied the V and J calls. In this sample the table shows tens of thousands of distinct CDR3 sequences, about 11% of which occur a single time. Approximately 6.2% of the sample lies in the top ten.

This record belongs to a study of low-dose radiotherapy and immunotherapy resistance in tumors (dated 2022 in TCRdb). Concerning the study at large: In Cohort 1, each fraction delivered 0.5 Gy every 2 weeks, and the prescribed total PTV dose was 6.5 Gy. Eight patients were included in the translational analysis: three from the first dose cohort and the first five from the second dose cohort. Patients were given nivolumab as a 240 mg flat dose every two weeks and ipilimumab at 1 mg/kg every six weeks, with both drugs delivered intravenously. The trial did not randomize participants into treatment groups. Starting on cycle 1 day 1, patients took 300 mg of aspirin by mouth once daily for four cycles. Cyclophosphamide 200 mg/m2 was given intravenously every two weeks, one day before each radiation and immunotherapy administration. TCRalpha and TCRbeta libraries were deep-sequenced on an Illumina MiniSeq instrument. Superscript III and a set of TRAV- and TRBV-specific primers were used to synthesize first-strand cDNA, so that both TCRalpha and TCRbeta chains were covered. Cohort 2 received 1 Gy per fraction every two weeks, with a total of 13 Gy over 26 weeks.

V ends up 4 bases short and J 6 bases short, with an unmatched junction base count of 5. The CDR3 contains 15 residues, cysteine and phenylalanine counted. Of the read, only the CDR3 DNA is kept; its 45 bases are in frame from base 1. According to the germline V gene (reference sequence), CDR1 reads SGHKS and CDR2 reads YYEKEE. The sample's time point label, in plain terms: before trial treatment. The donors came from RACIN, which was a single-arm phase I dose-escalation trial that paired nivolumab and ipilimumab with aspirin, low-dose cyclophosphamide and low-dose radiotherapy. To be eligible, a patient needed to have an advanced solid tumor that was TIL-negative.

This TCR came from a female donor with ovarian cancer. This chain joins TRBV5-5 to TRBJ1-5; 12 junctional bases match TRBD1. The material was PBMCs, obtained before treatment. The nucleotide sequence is TGTGCCAGCAGCACGGGACAGGGGGCGAGTCAGCCCCAGCATTTT. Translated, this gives CASSTGQGASQPQHF.